A selection of T cell receptor beta chains follows, all from one sample in a study of T cell repertoires in cytomegalovirus infection. The antigens these receptors bind are not known. TCRdb re-derived calls from the reads in MiXCR, one entry per CDR3 protein. This table has some 700,000 distinct CDR3 sequences, roughly 33% appearing once. The sample in question was cultured PBMCs, obtained from culture after CMV antigen stimulation. The receptors derive from a human donor in good health (CMV status not recorded). Some clones in this sample may be carry-over from other donors' samples. CDR3s leave out the opening cysteine and the closing phenylalanine or tryptophan. Rows may omit the clone size; those that give it use once, few, many or a size class.

len	abundance	j_gene	v_gene	CDR3aa
13	few	TRBJ2-1	TRBV7-6	ASSIGTQPYNEQF
12	few	TRBJ2-1	TRBV2	ASSVGVGGNEQF
13	-	TRBJ1-2	TRBV5-4	ASSPSSRANYGYT
16	many	TRBJ2-4	TRBV6-1	ASSEAPLQGTAKNIQY
11	-	TRBJ2-1	TRBV5-4	ASSLEVLGEQF
12	-	TRBJ1-1	TRBV6-1	ASSRGDSNTEAF
14	few	TRBJ2-1	TRBV5-4	ASSLGTRSVDNEQF
14	few	TRBJ1-4	TRBV20-1	SARGGGDRGGEKLF
13	-	TRBJ1-5	TRBV2	ASSDYRVRGQPQH
14	-	TRBJ2-3	TRBV7-4	ASSLWGRRGTDTQY
14	few	TRBJ1-2	TRBV24-1	ATSDSGQGNFYGYT
14	-	TRBJ2-7	TRBV7-8	ASSLAGLGGTYEQY
12	-	TRBJ1-2	TRBV4-3	ASSHGPGDYGYT
11	many	TRBJ2-1	TRBV7-2	ASSQDRDNEQF
14	-	TRBJ2-2	TRBV6-5	ASRRPSLIGTGELF
11	-	TRBJ2-1	TRBV7-8	ASSPDWAREQF